A selection of T cell receptor beta chains follows, all from one sample in a study of Ad26.COV2.S vaccination and SARS-CoV-2 variants. Here immunoSEQ multiplex PCR was the method, and the copy in TCRdb shows in-frame clones only, minus some. The sample includes roughly 300,000 clones, around 88% of them seen just once. Here the sequenced sample was peripheral blood, taken in a trial of Ad26.COV2.S vaccine versus placebo. These receptors originate from a person aged 18 to 59 who received the Ad26.COV2.S COVID-19 vaccine or a placebo. CDR3s leave out the opening cysteine and the closing phenylalanine or tryptophan. Fields, in order: J gene, V gene, D gene, CDR3 protein. The D gene is left open where the match is weak.

J gene: TRBJ1-1
V gene: TRBV28
D gene: TRBD1
CDR3 protein: ASSFQGGYTEAF

J gene: TRBJ2-3
V gene: TRBV7-9
D gene: TRBD1
CDR3 protein: ASSIPTGVADTQY

J gene: TRBJ2-7
V gene: TRBV30
D gene: .
CDR3 protein: AWTHAYEQY

J gene: TRBJ1-1
V gene: TRBV3-1/TRBV3-2
D gene: TRBD1
CDR3 protein: ASRLTGKSAEAF

J gene: TRBJ2-5
V gene: TRBV5-1
D gene: .
CDR3 protein: ASTPAGREETQY

J gene: TRBJ1-3
V gene: TRBV10-1
D gene: .
CDR3 protein: ASSESEGSSGNTIY

J gene: TRBJ2-7
V gene: TRBV15
D gene: TRBD2
CDR3 protein: ATSAAGSYEQY

J gene: TRBJ2-5
V gene: TRBV19
D gene: .
CDR3 protein: ASSVNRGETQY

J gene: TRBJ2-2
V gene: TRBV11-2
D gene: .
CDR3 protein: ASSLVRGAGELF

J gene: TRBJ2-2
V gene: TRBV6-1
D gene: .
CDR3 protein: ASSESRFANTGELF

J gene: TRBJ2-3
V gene: TRBV7-8
D gene: TRBD2
CDR3 protein: ASSLAWTSGRRTDTQY

J gene: TRBJ1-6
V gene: TRBV6-1
D gene: .
CDR3 protein: ASSERAVYNSPLH

J gene: TRBJ2-7
V gene: TRBV19
D gene: TRBD2
CDR3 protein: ASGIAGGPSYEQY

J gene: TRBJ2-7
V gene: TRBV5-5
D gene: .
CDR3 protein: ASSPSPGGSYEQY

J gene: TRBJ1-5
V gene: TRBV28
D gene: .
CDR3 protein: ASTTGGVDLSNQPQH

J gene: TRBJ1-1
V gene: TRBV19
D gene: TRBD1
CDR3 protein: ASSRQGATGTEAF

J gene: TRBJ2-7
V gene: TRBV4-3
D gene: .
CDR3 protein: ASSQDGEVSYEQY

J gene: TRBJ2-4
V gene: TRBV5-1
D gene: TRBD2
CDR3 protein: ASSLGWTSGAKNIQY

J gene: TRBJ2-1
V gene: TRBV9
D gene: TRBD2
CDR3 protein: ASSKRLADNEQF

J gene: TRBJ2-2
V gene: TRBV18
D gene: TRBD2
CDR3 protein: ASSLPGLAAGGELF

J gene: TRBJ1-4
V gene: TRBV5-1
D gene: .
CDR3 protein: ASRTGQINEKLF

J gene: TRBJ1-2
V gene: TRBV10-2
D gene: TRBD1
CDR3 protein: ARRTGGDYGYT

J gene: TRBJ2-4
V gene: TRBV4-3
D gene: TRBD2
CDR3 protein: ASSQEGGAKNIQY

J gene: TRBJ2-2
V gene: TRBV16
D gene: TRBD2
CDR3 protein: ASSQSRSGAWTGELF

J gene: TRBJ1-2
V gene: TRBV2
D gene: .
CDR3 protein: AIPNLESGYT

J gene: TRBJ2-2
V gene: TRBV5-1
D gene: .
CDR3 protein: ASSLGTLTGELF

J gene: TRBJ1-4
V gene: TRBV2
D gene: .
CDR3 protein: ASRGGFDEKLF

J gene: TRBJ1-6
V gene: TRBV5-4
D gene: .
CDR3 protein: ASSLAPSPPLH

J gene: TRBJ1-4
V gene: TRBV28
D gene: TRBD1
CDR3 protein: ASTTTGSNEKLF

J gene: TRBJ1-5
V gene: TRBV4-2
D gene: TRBD1
CDR3 protein: ASSQATGQGLQPQH

J gene: TRBJ2-1
V gene: TRBV7-2
D gene: .
CDR3 protein: ASSLVLAYNEQF

J gene: TRBJ2-3
V gene: TRBV6-5
D gene: .
CDR3 protein: ASSYDYTDTQY

J gene: TRBJ1-1
V gene: TRBV11-2
D gene: .
CDR3 protein: ASRRPTENTEAF

J gene: TRBJ1-1
V gene: TRBV11-3
D gene: .
CDR3 protein: ASSLLVGTEAF

J gene: TRBJ2-7
V gene: TRBV19
D gene: .
CDR3 protein: ASTGDYEQY

J gene: TRBJ1-5
V gene: TRBV19
D gene: .
CDR3 protein: ASTLGWGRNQPQH

J gene: TRBJ2-2
V gene: TRBV7-3
D gene: .
CDR3 protein: ASSQPKGGVTGELF

J gene: TRBJ1-2
V gene: TRBV5-1
D gene: .
CDR3 protein: ASSLSTSKNYGYT

J gene: TRBJ2-7
V gene: TRBV28
D gene: TRBD2
CDR3 protein: ASSPPRGREGYEQY

J gene: TRBJ2-2
V gene: TRBV28
D gene: TRBD1
CDR3 protein: ASSLLTGVPGELF

J gene: TRBJ1-2
V gene: TRBV18
D gene: TRBD1
CDR3 protein: ASSPNQAQGNGYT

J gene: TRBJ2-3
V gene: TRBV12-3/TRBV12-4
D gene: .
CDR3 protein: ASSSRGLDTQY

J gene: TRBJ2-7
V gene: TRBV14
D gene: .
CDR3 protein: ASSGPPAGRSYEQY